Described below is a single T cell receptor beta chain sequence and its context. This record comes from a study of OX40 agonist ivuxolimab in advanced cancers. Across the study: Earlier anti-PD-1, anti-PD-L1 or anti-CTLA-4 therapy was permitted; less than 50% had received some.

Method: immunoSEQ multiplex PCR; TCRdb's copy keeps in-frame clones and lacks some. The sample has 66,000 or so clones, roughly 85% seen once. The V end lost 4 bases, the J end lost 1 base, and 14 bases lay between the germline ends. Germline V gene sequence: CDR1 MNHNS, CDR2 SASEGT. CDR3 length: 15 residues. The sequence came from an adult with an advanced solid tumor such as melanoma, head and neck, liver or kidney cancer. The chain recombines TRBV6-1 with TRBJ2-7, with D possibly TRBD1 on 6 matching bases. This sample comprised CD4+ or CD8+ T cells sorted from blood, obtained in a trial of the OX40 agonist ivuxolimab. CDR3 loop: CASSVGQGLSYEQYF. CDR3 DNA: TGTGCCAGCAGTGTAGGCCAGGGGCTGTCCTACGAGCAGTACTTC.